The 23 T cell receptor beta chains below come from one sample, sequenced in a study of monozygotic twins with inflammatory bowel disease (dated by TCRdb to about 2019). Library prep was done by 5' RACE. Instrument on record: Illumina HiSeq 2500. Following TCRdb reprocessing, every CDR3 protein sequence forms one entry, and DNA is not provided. The table for this sample lists approximately 380,000 distinct CDR3 sequences. The ten largest clonotypes hold roughly 2.6% of the sample. The sequencing sample was made of blood. Source of these receptors: a human donor with ulcerative colitis or Crohn's disease, or a healthy co-twin of an affected twin (not recorded which).

CDR3: CASSLFMANQETQYF. V and J are TRBV5-1 and TRBJ2-5. Germline V gene lookup returns CDR1 SGHRS and CDR2 YFSETQ. There are 15 residues in the CDR3.

This chain links TRBV12-3 or TRBV12-4 with TRBJ1-1; TCRdb returns TRBD1, unconfirmable since there is no DNA. The CDR3 runs to 14 residues. This CDR3 reads CASSLRGFNTEAFF.

This clonotype shows up as medium-sized (0.01 to 0.1%) by frequency. V gene TRBV3-1 combines with J gene TRBJ1-5; with no DNA, the TCRdb D assignment of TRBD1 cannot be verified. Germline CDR1 LGHDT, CDR2 YNNKEL (reference sequence). This CDR3 has 15 residues. CDR3 residues: CASSSRQGGNQPQHF. The complete variable domain, with remaining parts taken from reference TRBV3-1 and TRBJ1-5, reads DTAVSQTPKYLVTQMGNDKSIKCEQNLGHDTMYWYKQDSKKFLKIMFSYNNKELIINETVPNRFSPKSPDKAHLNLHINSLELGDSAVYFCASSSRQGGNQPQHFGDGTRLSIL.

The chain is built from TRBV20-1 and TRBJ1-6; the D gene TCRdb calls, TRBD1, cannot be checked with no DNA. The CDR3 has 19 amino acids. Germline values: CDR1 DFQATT, CDR2 SNEGSKA (reference sequence). CDR3 loop: CSATEPPGQGARIQSPLHF.

The rearrangement links TRBV12-3 or TRBV12-4 to TRBJ2-7; TCRdb gives TRBD1 as the D gene, but with no DNA this cannot be confirmed. This CDR3 spans 14 amino acids. CDR3 protein: CASSLPGQSYEQYF.

J is TRBJ1-1 and V is TRBV5-5. The germline gives CDR1 SGHKS, CDR2 YYEKEE (reference sequence). The CDR3 is 14 amino acids. The CDR3 sequence is CASSFPSSNTEAFF.

The chain combines TRBV5-1 with TRBJ2-1; the D call from TCRdb, TRBD2, cannot be confirmed without DNA. Germline values: CDR1 SGHRS, CDR2 YFSETQ. The CDR3 is 16 residues long. CDR3 residues: CASSSGTPSSYNEQFF.

The chain carries TRBV6-5 and TRBJ1-1; TCRdb outputs TRBD1, but without DNA this stays unchecked. The CDR3 contains 11 residues. Germline V gives CDR1 MNHEY, CDR2 SVGAGI. This CDR3 is CASSPGSEAFF.

The V gene is TRBV7-3, the J gene TRBJ2-3. The CDR3 spans 15 residues. Germline V gene lookup returns CDR1 SGHTA and CDR2 FQGTGA. CDR3 region: CASSLRSTSTDTQYF.

The chain recombines TRBV7-8 with TRBJ2-7; TCRdb designates TRBD1, a call that cannot be tested without DNA. Germline CDR1 is SGHVS and CDR2 is FQNEAQ. The CDR3 has 14 amino acids. The CDR3 reads CASSLGTGVYEQYF.

The chain is built from TRBV19 and TRBJ1-5; the D call of TRBD1 rests on TCRdb alone, since no DNA is present to check it. Germline V CDR1 and CDR2: LNHDA, SQIVND (reference sequence). The CDR3 totals 18 residues. CDR3 loop: CASKPRDPYRGKVPPQHF.

The chain uses TRBV6-5 and TRBJ1-2; the D call from TCRdb, TRBD1, cannot be confirmed without DNA. The length of the CDR3 is 14 residues. Germline CDR1 is MNHEY and CDR2 is SVGAGI. The chain's CDR3 is CASSSDRGSYGYTF.

This chain's CDR3 is CASREIGTASTDTQYF. This chain connects TRBV6-1 to TRBJ2-3; TCRdb reports TRBD1, a call that lacks DNA to check it against. CDR1 is MNHNS and CDR2 is SASEGT in the germline V gene. The CDR3 runs 16 residues.

This chain links TRBV5-6 with TRBJ2-1; the D call from TCRdb, TRBD1, cannot be confirmed without DNA. The CDR3 has 15 residues. Germline V gene data show CDR1 as SGHDT and CDR2 as YYEEEE. CDR3 region: CASSPHGEGLNEQFF.

The V gene is TRBV4-3, the J gene TRBJ2-7. Germline loops: CDR1 LGHNA, CDR2 YSLEER. The CDR3 runs 17 residues. CDR3 region: CASSYDAEGPSSYEQYF.

The chain has TRBV15 and TRBJ2-2. The CDR3 totals 13 residues. In germline, CDR1 is LNHNV, CDR2 YYDKDF (reference sequence). The CDR3 loop is CATSADLTGELFF. The full variable domain, rest sourced from reference TRBV15 and TRBJ2-2, is DAMVIQNPRYQVTQFGKPVTLSCSQTLNHNVMYWYQQKSSQAPKLLFHYYDKDFNNEADTPDNFQSRRPNTSFCFLDIRSPGLGDTAMYLCATSADLTGELFFGEGSRLTVL.

This chain uses TRBV29-1 with TRBJ1-5. Germline assignment: CDR1 SQVTM and CDR2 ANQGSEA. The CDR3 has 13 residues. The CDR3 region is CSVATELGRPQHF.

The chain joins TRBV6-5 to TRBJ2-3; checking the TCRdb D call of TRBD2 is not possible without DNA. The CDR3 is 15 amino acids. Germline assignment: CDR1 MNHEY and CDR2 SVGAGI. The CDR3 sequence is CASSSSSGRRDTQYF.

CDR3 in amino acids: CASRLQGQGFYNEQFF. This sequence joins TRBV10-1 and TRBJ2-1; TCRdb lists TRBD1, though no DNA is available to test this call. The CDR3 has 16 amino acids. CDR1 is WNHNN and CDR2 is SYGVQD in the germline V gene (reference sequence).

The V and J genes are TRBV5-8 and TRBJ2-7. Germline CDR1 is SGHTS and CDR2 is YDEGEE. The CDR3 totals 12 residues. This CDR3 is CASSFNSYEQYF.

The genes are TRBV10-2 and TRBJ2-2. The CDR3 contains 15 residues. Germline loops: CDR1 WSHSY, CDR2 SAAADI. The CDR3: CVSSDSGVTTGELFF.

The chain recombines TRBV5-1 with TRBJ1-5. The CDR3 loop spans 15 amino acids. From germline, CDR1 is SGHRS and CDR2 YFSETQ. CDR3 region: CASSLAGRLNQPQHF. Full variable domain (outside the CDR3, taken from reference TRBV5-1 and TRBJ1-5): KAGVTQTPRYLIKTRGQQVTLSCSPISGHRSVSWYQQTPGQGLQFLFEYFSETQRNKGNFPGRFSGRQFSNSRSEMNVSTLELGDSALYLCASSLAGRLNQPQHFGDGTRLSIL.

V usage is TRBV18 and J usage is TRBJ1-5; no DNA is available, so the TRBD1 call from TCRdb remains unchecked. The germline CDR1 and CDR2 sequences are KGHSH and LQKENI. The CDR3 runs to 18 residues. CDR3 region: CASSPYGTGSGSNQPQHF.